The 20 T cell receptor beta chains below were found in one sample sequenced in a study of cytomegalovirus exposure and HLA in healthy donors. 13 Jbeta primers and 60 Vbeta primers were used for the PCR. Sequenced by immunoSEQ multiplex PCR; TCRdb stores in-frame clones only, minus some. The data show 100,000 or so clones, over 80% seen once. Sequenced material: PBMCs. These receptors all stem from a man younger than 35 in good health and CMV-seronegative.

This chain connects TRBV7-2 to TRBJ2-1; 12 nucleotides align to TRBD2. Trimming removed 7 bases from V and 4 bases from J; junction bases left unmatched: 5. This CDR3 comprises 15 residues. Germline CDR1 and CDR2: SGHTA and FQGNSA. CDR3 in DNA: TGTGCCAGCACCCTTGGACTAGCGGGGTACAATGAGCAGTTCTTC. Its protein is CASTLGLAGYNEQFF.

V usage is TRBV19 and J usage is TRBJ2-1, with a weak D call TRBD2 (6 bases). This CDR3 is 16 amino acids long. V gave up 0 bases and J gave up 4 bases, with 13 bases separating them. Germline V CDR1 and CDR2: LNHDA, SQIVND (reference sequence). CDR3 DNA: TGTGCCAGTAGTATAGATGTGTTAGCGGAATACAATGAGCAGTTCTTC. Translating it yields CASSIDVLAEYNEQFF.

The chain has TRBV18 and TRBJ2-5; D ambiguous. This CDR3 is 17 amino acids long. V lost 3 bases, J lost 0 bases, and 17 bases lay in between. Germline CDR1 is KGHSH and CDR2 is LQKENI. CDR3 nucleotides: TGTGCCAGCTCACCGGGCCCAGGCCAAAAGGACCAAGAGACCCAGTACTTC. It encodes CASSPGPGQKDQETQYF.

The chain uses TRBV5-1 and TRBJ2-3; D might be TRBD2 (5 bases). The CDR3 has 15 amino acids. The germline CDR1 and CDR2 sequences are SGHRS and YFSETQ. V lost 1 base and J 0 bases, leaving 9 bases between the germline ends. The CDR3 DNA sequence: TGCGCCAGCAGCTTGCGGGGAATAAGCACAGATACGCAGTATTTT. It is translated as CASSLRGISTDTQYF.

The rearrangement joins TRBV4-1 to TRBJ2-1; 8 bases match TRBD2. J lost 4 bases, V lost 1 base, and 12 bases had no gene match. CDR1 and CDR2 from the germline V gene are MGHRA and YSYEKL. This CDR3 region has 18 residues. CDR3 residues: CASSQAMRSGSSYNEQFF. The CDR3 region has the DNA TGCGCCAGCAGCCAAGCTATGAGAAGCGGGAGCTCATACAATGAGCAGTTCTTC.

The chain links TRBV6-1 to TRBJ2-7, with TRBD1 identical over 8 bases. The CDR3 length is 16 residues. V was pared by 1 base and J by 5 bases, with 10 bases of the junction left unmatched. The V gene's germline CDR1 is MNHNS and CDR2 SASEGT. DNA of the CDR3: TGTGCCAGCAGTGAAGAGGGGACAGGACCCTTCCACGAGCAGTACTTC. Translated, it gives CASSEEGTGPFHEQYF.

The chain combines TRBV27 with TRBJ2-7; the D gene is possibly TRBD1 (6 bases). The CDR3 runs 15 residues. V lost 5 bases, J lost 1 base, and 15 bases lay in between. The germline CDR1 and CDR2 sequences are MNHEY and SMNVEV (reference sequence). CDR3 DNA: TGTGCCAGCAGTGCACGGCCGGGACAATCCTACGAGCAGTACTTC. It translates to CASSARPGQSYEQYF.

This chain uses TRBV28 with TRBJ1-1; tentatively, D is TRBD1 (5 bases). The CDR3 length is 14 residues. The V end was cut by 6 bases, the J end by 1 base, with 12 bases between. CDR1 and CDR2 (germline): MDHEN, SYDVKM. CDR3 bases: TGTGCCAGCAGAGGCCGCGGGGGGAACACTGAAGCTTTCTTT. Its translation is CASRGRGGNTEAFF.

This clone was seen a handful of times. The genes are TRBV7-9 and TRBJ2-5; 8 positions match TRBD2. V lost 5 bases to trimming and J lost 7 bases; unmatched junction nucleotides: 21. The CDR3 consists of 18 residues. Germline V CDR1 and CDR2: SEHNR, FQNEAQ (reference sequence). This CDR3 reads CASSQGRGGAASKGTQYF. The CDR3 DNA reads TGTGCCAGCAGCCAAGGACGGGGGGGGGCGGCTTCTAAAGGGACCCAGTACTTC.

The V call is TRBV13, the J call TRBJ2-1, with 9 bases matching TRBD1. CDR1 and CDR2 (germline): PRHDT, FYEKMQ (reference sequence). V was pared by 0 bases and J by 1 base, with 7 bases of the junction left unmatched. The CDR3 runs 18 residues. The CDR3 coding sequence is TGTGCCAGCAGCTTAGGCGGTGGACAGGGGTTTTCCTACAATGAGCAGTTCTTC. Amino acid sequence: CASSLGGGQGFSYNEQFF.

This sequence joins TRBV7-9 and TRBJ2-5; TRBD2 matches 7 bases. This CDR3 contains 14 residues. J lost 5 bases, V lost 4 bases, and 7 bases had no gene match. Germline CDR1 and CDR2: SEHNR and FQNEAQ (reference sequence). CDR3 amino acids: CASSSGLGPETQYF. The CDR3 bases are TGTGCCAGCAGCTCAGGACTAGGGCCGGAGACCCAGTACTTC.

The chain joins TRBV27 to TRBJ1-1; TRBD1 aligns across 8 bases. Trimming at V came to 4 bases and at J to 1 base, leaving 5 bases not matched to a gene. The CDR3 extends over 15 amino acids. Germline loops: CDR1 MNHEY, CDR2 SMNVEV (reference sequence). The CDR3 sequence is CASSWAGQGNTEAFF. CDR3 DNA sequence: TGTGCCAGCAGTTGGGCTGGACAGGGGAACACTGAAGCTTTCTTT.

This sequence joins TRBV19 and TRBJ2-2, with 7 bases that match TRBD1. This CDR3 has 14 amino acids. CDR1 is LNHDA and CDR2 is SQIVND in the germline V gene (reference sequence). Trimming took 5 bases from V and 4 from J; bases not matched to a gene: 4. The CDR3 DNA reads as TGTGCCAGTAGTCGGGACAGATTCACCGGGGAGCTGTTTTTT. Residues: CASSRDRFTGELFF. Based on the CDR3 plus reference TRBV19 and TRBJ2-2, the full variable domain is DGGITQSPKYLFRKEGQNVTLSCEQNLNHDAMYWYRQDPGQGLRLIYYSQIVNDFQKGDIAEGYSVSREKKESFPLTVTSAQKNPTAFYLCASSRDRFTGELFFGEGSRLTVL.

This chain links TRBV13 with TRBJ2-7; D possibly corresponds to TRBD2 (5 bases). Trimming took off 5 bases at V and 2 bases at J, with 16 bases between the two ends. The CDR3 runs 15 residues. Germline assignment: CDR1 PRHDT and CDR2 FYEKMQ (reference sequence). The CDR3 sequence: CASSPIARSAYEQYF. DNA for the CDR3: TGTGCCAGCAGCCCAATAGCGCGATCGGCCTACGAGCAGTACTTC.

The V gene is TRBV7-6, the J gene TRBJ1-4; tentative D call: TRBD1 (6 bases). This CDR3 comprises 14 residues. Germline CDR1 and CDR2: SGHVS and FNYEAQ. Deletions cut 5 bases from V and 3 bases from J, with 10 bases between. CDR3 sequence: CASSPEGANEKLFF. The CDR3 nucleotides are TGTGCCAGCAGCCCAGAGGGGGCTAATGAAAAACTGTTTTTT.

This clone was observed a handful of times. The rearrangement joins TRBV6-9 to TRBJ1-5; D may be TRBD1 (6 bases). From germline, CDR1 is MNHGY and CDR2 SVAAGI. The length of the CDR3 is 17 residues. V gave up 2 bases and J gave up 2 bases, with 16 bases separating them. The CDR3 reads CASSYPQGREGNQPQHF. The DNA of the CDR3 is TGTGCCAGCAGTTATCCGCAGGGGAGGGAAGGCAATCAGCCCCAGCATTTT.

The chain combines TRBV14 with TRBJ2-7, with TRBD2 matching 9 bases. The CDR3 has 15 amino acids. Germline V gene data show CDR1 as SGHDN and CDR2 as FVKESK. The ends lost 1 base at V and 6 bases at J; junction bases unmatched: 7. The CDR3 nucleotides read TGTGCCAGCAGCCAAGCGGCGGGAGGGCCGGGCGAGCAGTACTTC. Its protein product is CASSQAAGGPGEQYF.

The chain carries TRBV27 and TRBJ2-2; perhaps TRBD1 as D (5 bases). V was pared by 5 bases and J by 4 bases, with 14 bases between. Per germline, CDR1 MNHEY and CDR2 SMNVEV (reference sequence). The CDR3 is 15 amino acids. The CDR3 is CASSPLGAGTGELFF. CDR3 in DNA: TGTGCCAGCAGTCCCCTAGGGGCCGGCACCGGGGAGCTGTTTTTT.

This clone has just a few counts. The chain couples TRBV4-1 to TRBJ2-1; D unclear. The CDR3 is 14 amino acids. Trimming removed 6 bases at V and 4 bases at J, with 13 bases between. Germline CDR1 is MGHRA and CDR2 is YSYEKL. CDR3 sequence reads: CASRTSSPYNEQFF. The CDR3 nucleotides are TGCGCCAGCAGAACTTCGAGCCCTTACAATGAGCAGTTCTTC.

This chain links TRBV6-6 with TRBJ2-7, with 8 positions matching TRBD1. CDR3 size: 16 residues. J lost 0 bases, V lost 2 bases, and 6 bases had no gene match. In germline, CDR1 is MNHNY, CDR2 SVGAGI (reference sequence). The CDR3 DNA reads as TGTGCCAGCAGTTACATGACAGGGGCCCCCTCCTACGAGCAGTACTTC. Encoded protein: CASSYMTGAPSYEQYF.